A selection of T cell receptor beta chains follows, all from one sample in a study of CDR3 diversity in severe acne. One entry per CDR3 protein results from TCRdb running MiXCR on the PCR reads. The sample contains 79,000 or so distinct CDR3 sequences, about 49% of which appear only once. Input material: blood. Every receptor here comes from a male donor with severe acne vulgaris. Each CDR3 is given with its conserved first and last residue. D genes are given only for firm matches. The size entry is marked missing in some rows and otherwise reads once, few, many or a size class.

cdr3_aa | cdr3_nt | j_call | d_call | clone_size | v_call
CASSLDGSSGKVVDEQYF | TGTGCCAGCAGCTTAGATGGGTCTAGCGGGAAGGTTGTGGACGAGCAGTACTTC | TRBJ2-7 | TRBD2 | NA | TRBV7-9
CASSEARTIYEQYF | TGTGCCAGCAGTGAAGCGCGGACGATCTACGAGCAGTACTTC | TRBJ2-7 | NA | NA | TRBV6-1
CASSSPDSNQPQHF | TGTGCCAGCAGCTCCCCGGATAGCAATCAGCCCCAGCATTTT | TRBJ1-5 | NA | NA | TRBV27
CASSSGIQGAAGTQYF | TGTGCCAGCAGTTCAGGCATTCAGGGGGCGGCGGGGACGCAGTATTTT | TRBJ2-3 | TRBD1 | once | TRBV28
CASSKAGGPYEQFF | TGTGCCAGCTCAAAAGCGGGAGGGCCCTATGAGCAGTTCTTC | TRBJ2-1 | TRBD2 | many | TRBV7-3
CASGKLRTESSYEQYF | TGTGCCAGCGGCAAACTTAGGACAGAAAGCTCCTACGAGCAGTACTTC | TRBJ2-7 | NA | NA | TRBV2
CASFALGSGSYEQYF | TGTGCCAGCTTTGCCTTAGGTAGCGGTTCCTACGAGCAGTACTTC | TRBJ2-7 | NA | many | TRBV27
CSARVPNTYGYTF | TGCAGTGCTAGGGTCCCTAATACATATGGCTACACCTTC | TRBJ1-2 | NA | many | TRBV20-1
CASSPGQGVQPQHF | TGCGCCAGCAGCCCGGGACAGGGGGTTCAGCCCCAGCATTTT | TRBJ1-5 | TRBD1 | NA | TRBV10-2
CANKQGREGNEQFF | TGTGCCAACAAACAGGGGAGAGAGGGTAATGAGCAGTTCTTC | TRBJ2-1 | TRBD1 | NA | TRBV15
CASTITPLSTDTQYF | TGTGCCAGTACCATAACTCCGTTGAGCACAGATACGCAGTATTTT | TRBJ2-3 | NA | few | TRBV19
CASSVAAGGQETQYF | TGTGCCAGCAGCGTAGCTGCAGGGGGGCAAGAGACCCAGTACTTC | TRBJ2-5 | NA | NA | TRBV9
CASSQVKNLIGNTEAFF | TGTGCCAGCAGCCAAGTCAAAAACTTAATAGGGAACACTGAAGCTTTCTTT | TRBJ1-1 | NA | many | TRBV3-1
CASNSGQDQYF | TGTGCCAGCAATTCGGGGCAGGACCAGTACTTC | TRBJ2-5 | NA | once | TRBV5-4
CASSSRLAVTYEQYF | TGTGCCAGCAGCTCTAGACTAGCGGTAACCTACGAGCAGTACTTC | TRBJ2-7 | TRBD2 | NA | TRBV7-3
CASSVGEGVYGYTF | TGTGCCAGCAGCGTAGGGGAAGGTGTCTATGGCTACACCTTC | TRBJ1-2 | NA | many | TRBV9
CASSSPGGFDEQYF | TGCGCCAGCAGCTCACCGGGGGGGTTCGACGAGCAGTACTTC | TRBJ2-7 | TRBD2 | many | TRBV5-1
CASSVRTTNTEAFF | TGTGCCAGCAGTGTAAGGACAACGAACACTGAAGCTTTCTTT | TRBJ1-1 | NA | many | TRBV6-1
CSVRGRGAGELFF | TGCAGTGTTAGGGGAAGGGGTGCCGGGGAGCTGTTTTTT | TRBJ2-2 | NA | few | TRBV20-1
CSVDRGGARTGEQFF | TGCAGTGTCGATCGAGGGGGCGCGAGGACCGGGGAGCAGTTCTTC | TRBJ2-1 | TRBD1 | NA | TRBV20-1
CATSRDLQWSGANVLTF | TGTGCCACCAGCAGAGATTTGCAATGGTCTGGGGCCAACGTCCTGACTTTC | TRBJ2-6 | NA | NA | TRBV15
CASSERYIGRRTTNEKLFF | TGTGCCAGCAGTGAACGATATATCGGACGGAGAACAACTAATGAAAAACTGTTTTTT | TRBJ1-4 | NA | few | TRBV25-1